This is a list of T cell receptor beta chains from one sample in a study of molecular identifiers for immune sequencing clone quantification. TCRdb reanalysed the PCR reads using MiXCR and keeps one entry per CDR3 protein. The sample holds 460,000 or so distinct CDR3 sequences, about a fifth seen once. Material: naive CD8+ T cells from blood, with Jurkat cell RNA spiked in. The receptors derive from a human donor in good health. Some libraries in this study had Jurkat cell RNA spiked in. Each CDR3 is given with its conserved first and last residue. The D gene is left open where the match is weak. Where a row states a size, it is once, few, many or the class of an expanded clone; other rows omit it.

abundance: few
len: 15
d_gene: -
v_gene: TRBV15
j_gene: TRBJ2-7
CDR3aa: CATSGDRRTAYEQYF
CDR3nt: TGTGCCACCAGCGGGGACCGACGGACCGCCTACGAGCAGTACTTC

abundance: -
len: 15
d_gene: -
v_gene: TRBV13
j_gene: TRBJ2-2
CDR3aa: CASSSTEGNTGELFF
CDR3nt: TGTGCCAGCAGCTCTACGGAGGGGAACACCGGGGAGCTGTTTTTT

abundance: many
len: 11
d_gene: -
v_gene: TRBV5-4
j_gene: TRBJ2-7
CDR3aa: CASSSMGEQYF
CDR3nt: TGTGCCAGCAGCTCCATGGGCGAGCAGTACTTC

abundance: few
len: 14
d_gene: -
v_gene: TRBV6-4
j_gene: TRBJ1-1
CDR3aa: CASSERGWNTEAFF
CDR3nt: TGTGCCAGCAGTGAACGGGGATGGAACACTGAAGCTTTCTTT

abundance: many
len: 14
d_gene: -
v_gene: TRBV27
j_gene: TRBJ2-7
CDR3aa: CASSSYGADYEQYF
CDR3nt: TGTGCCAGCAGTTCTTACGGGGCCGACTACGAGCAGTACTTC

abundance: -
len: 15
d_gene: -
v_gene: TRBV12-3/TRBV12-4
j_gene: TRBJ2-2
CDR3aa: CASNYSSRNTGELFF
CDR3nt: TGTGCCAGCAACTACAGCTCGAGGAACACCGGGGAGCTGTTTTTT

abundance: many
len: 13
d_gene: -
v_gene: TRBV27
j_gene: TRBJ1-1
CDR3aa: CASSLTENTEAFF
CDR3nt: TGTGCCAGCAGCTTGACAGAGAACACTGAAGCTTTCTTT

abundance: -
len: 14
d_gene: -
v_gene: TRBV4-1
j_gene: TRBJ1-1
CDR3aa: CASSQVAGLTEAFF
CDR3nt: TGCGCCAGCAGCCAAGTCGCGGGGCTGACTGAAGCTTTCTTT

abundance: many
len: 17
d_gene: -
v_gene: TRBV5-6
j_gene: TRBJ2-3
CDR3aa: CASSEQGQQFDTDTQYF
CDR3nt: TGTGCCAGCAGCGAACAAGGACAGCAGTTTGACACAGATACGCAGTATTTT

abundance: -
len: 15
d_gene: TRBD2
v_gene: TRBV19
j_gene: TRBJ2-3
CDR3aa: CASSFSSGSTDTQYF
CDR3nt: TGTGCCAGTAGTTTTTCTAGCGGGAGCACAGATACGCAGTATTTT

abundance: -
len: 16
d_gene: -
v_gene: TRBV7-9
j_gene: TRBJ1-4
CDR3aa: CASSLVLRGPYEKLFF
CDR3nt: TGTGCCAGCAGCTTAGTTTTAAGGGGCCCGTACGAAAAACTGTTTTTT

abundance: -
len: 15
d_gene: -
v_gene: TRBV4-1
j_gene: TRBJ2-7
CDR3aa: CASSQEPSGRHEQYF
CDR3nt: TGCGCCAGCAGCCAAGAGCCCAGCGGGCGGCACGAGCAGTACTTC

abundance: -
len: 17
d_gene: TRBD2
v_gene: TRBV7-2
j_gene: TRBJ2-1
CDR3aa: CASSIRLAGAGYDEQFF
CDR3nt: TGTGCCAGCAGCATTCGACTAGCGGGAGCAGGGTACGATGAGCAGTTCTTC

abundance: -
len: 15
d_gene: -
v_gene: TRBV10-3
j_gene: TRBJ1-2
CDR3aa: CAISEVDSYYYGYTF
CDR3nt: TGTGCCATCAGTGAGGTCGACAGCTACTACTATGGCTACACCTTC

abundance: -
len: 16
d_gene: TRBD2
v_gene: TRBV9
j_gene: TRBJ2-1
CDR3aa: CASSVYAGGSYNEQFF
CDR3nt: TGTGCCAGCAGCGTCTATGCGGGGGGCTCCTACAATGAGCAGTTCTTC

abundance: once
len: 15
d_gene: -
v_gene: TRBV27
j_gene: TRBJ2-7
CDR3aa: CASSATGGGGYEQHF
CDR3nt: TGTGCCAGCAGTGCGACGGGGGGCGGGGGCTACGAGCAGCACTTC

abundance: few
len: 11
d_gene: -
v_gene: TRBV7-9
j_gene: TRBJ2-2
CDR3aa: CASRGYGELFF
CDR3nt: TGTGCCAGCAGGGGATACGGGGAGCTGTTTTTT

abundance: once
len: 13
d_gene: -
v_gene: TRBV20-1
j_gene: TRBJ2-7
CDR3aa: CSARKGGDYEQYF
CDR3nt: TGCAGTGCTCGAAAAGGGGGGGACTACGAGCAGTACTTC

abundance: -
len: 15
d_gene: TRBD2
v_gene: TRBV29-1
j_gene: TRBJ2-1
CDR3aa: CSVALLAGGPNEQFF
CDR3nt: TGCAGCGTTGCCCTACTAGCGGGAGGGCCTAATGAGCAGTTCTTC

abundance: -
len: 16
d_gene: -
v_gene: TRBV27
j_gene: TRBJ2-1
CDR3aa: CASSLSGVSSYNEQFF
CDR3nt: TGTGCCAGCAGTTTATCCGGGGTTTCCTCCTACAATGAGCAGTTCTTC

abundance: -
len: 16
d_gene: -
v_gene: TRBV10-2
j_gene: TRBJ1-5
CDR3aa: CASSESKGYSNQPQHF
CDR3nt: TGCGCCAGCAGTGAGTCGAAAGGGTATAGCAATCAGCCCCAGCATTTT

abundance: many
len: 16
d_gene: -
v_gene: TRBV4-1
j_gene: TRBJ1-5
CDR3aa: CASSQVAPQGNQPQHF
CDR3nt: TGCGCCAGCAGCCAAGTGGCCCCACAGGGCAATCAGCCCCAGCATTTT

abundance: few
len: 13
d_gene: -
v_gene: TRBV19
j_gene: TRBJ1-2
CDR3aa: CASSIGVAYGYTF
CDR3nt: TGTGCCAGTAGTATCGGGGTAGCGTATGGCTACACCTTC

abundance: -
len: 15
d_gene: -
v_gene: TRBV15
j_gene: TRBJ2-2
CDR3aa: CATSRDRGVTGELFF
CDR3nt: TGTGCCACCAGCAGAGATAGGGGGGTTACCGGGGAGCTGTTTTTT

abundance: many
len: 15
d_gene: -
v_gene: TRBV20-1
j_gene: TRBJ1-3
CDR3aa: CSADGPWNSGNTIYF
CDR3nt: TGCAGTGCTGACGGCCCGTGGAACTCTGGAAACACCATATATTTT

abundance: few
len: 17
d_gene: -
v_gene: TRBV7-6
j_gene: TRBJ2-6
CDR3aa: CASSLAPGTTGANVLTF
CDR3nt: TGTGCCAGCAGCTTAGCGCCGGGGACAACTGGGGCCAACGTCCTGACTTTC

abundance: -
len: 16
d_gene: TRBD1
v_gene: TRBV13
j_gene: TRBJ1-2
CDR3aa: CASSLAGTVEIYGYTF
CDR3nt: TGTGCCAGCAGCTTAGCCGGGACAGTCGAAATCTATGGCTACACCTTC

abundance: many
len: 12
d_gene: -
v_gene: TRBV5-1
j_gene: TRBJ2-7
CDR3aa: CASSLNSYEQYF
CDR3nt: TGCGCCAGCAGCTTGAACTCCTACGAGCAGTACTTC

abundance: -
len: 14
d_gene: -
v_gene: TRBV11-2
j_gene: TRBJ2-3
CDR3aa: CASSLDAATGTQYF
CDR3nt: TGTGCCAGCAGCCTCGACGCTGCCACTGGTACGCAGTATTTT

abundance: -
len: 15
d_gene: TRBD2
v_gene: TRBV7-9
j_gene: TRBJ2-5
CDR3aa: CASSPTLAVQETQYF
CDR3nt: TGTGCCAGCAGCCCTACACTAGCGGTACAAGAGACCCAGTACTTC

abundance: -
len: 15
d_gene: TRBD1
v_gene: TRBV5-8
j_gene: TRBJ2-7
CDR3aa: CASRRTGVSSYEQYF
CDR3nt: TGTGCCAGCAGGCGGACAGGGGTGAGCTCCTACGAGCAGTACTTC